This T cell receptor beta chain was sequenced in a study of CD8 T cells in Susac syndrome. High-throughput TCR beta sequencing covered peripheral CD8+ and CD4+ T cells. The multiple sclerosis control group was made up of treatment-naive patients with stable or active relapsing-remitting disease. In contrast to the negatively isolated CD8+ and CD4+ T cells, TEMRA cells were FACS-enriched. The V gene's germline CDR1 is DFQATT and CDR2 SNEGSKA (reference sequence). After removal of 6 bases from V and 5 bases from J, the junction contained 11 bases not matched to a gene. The CDR3 loop spans 15 amino acids. RNA amounts of 0.5 to 1 ug underwent reverse transcription with random hexamers. With immunoSEQ multiplex PCR, TCR beta CDR3 was amplified across 54 Vbeta and 13 Jbeta. TCRdb re-called the immunoSEQ multiplex PCR reads through MiXCR, storing one row per CDR3 protein. The sample consists of 140,000 or so distinct CDR3 sequences, 85% to 95% of them appearing once.

The material sequenced was CD4+ T cells from PBMCs. This TCR derives from a human donor with multiple sclerosis. The chain uses TRBV20-1 and TRBJ2-7; 12 bases fit TRBD1. CDR3 nucleotide sequence: TGCAGTGCCAGCCCCCGGGACAGGGGGCGCCACGAGCAGTACTTC. This translates into CSASPRDRGRHEQYF.